This TCR beta chain originates from a study of PD-1 blockade in classical Hodgkin lymphoma. Sequencing was performed with immunoSEQ multiplex PCR; in TCRdb, only in-frame clones are kept and a portion is missing. The sample carries approximately 32,000 clones, 75% to 85% recorded once. All trial patients relapsed after autologous stem cell transplantation. In regard to this clone: The antigen is unknown.

Study conclusions and caveats: There was a significant rise in CD4+ TCR diversity by C4D1, with no such rise for CD8+. Diversity similar to that of newly diagnosed patients was seen at baseline in complete responders. Repertoires differed for reasons still undefined, possibly disease activity or prior therapy.

The CDR3 contains 16 residues. V gave up 6 bases and J gave up 0 bases; unmatched junction bases: 11. Germline CDR1 LGHNA, CDR2 YSLEER. This clonotype was obtained from a human donor with classical Hodgkin lymphoma. Sequencing used peripheral blood mononuclear cells (PBMCs), obtained at baseline. The rearrangement uses TRBV4-3 and TRBJ2-7; TRBD2 aligns across 7 bases. The CDR3 DNA follows: TGCGCCAGCAGACCAACCCTAGCGGCCAGCTCCTACGAGCAGTACTTC. Its translation is CASRPTLAASSYEQYF.